The present T cell receptor beta chain was sequenced within a study of blood T cell repertoires in COVID-19. Turning to the study itself: Specimens from acute and convalescent COVID-19 originated in the United States, Italy and Spain.

As originally analysed: Amplification of reference gene primers provided the estimated nucleated cell counts. Libraries were prepared by immunoSEQ multiplex PCR; TCRdb keeps only in-frame clonotypes and omits some of them. Clone size and the V and J calls come from that table; the DNA yielded D and trimming. The table has about 270,000 clones, about 89% seen once. Trimming removed 2 bases from V and 5 bases from J, with 13 bases in between. The CDR3 runs to 15 residues. From germline, CDR1 is SNHLY and CDR2 FYNNEI. Sequencing used peripheral blood. The source of this sequence is a man aged 40-49 years with active or convalescent COVID-19. The chain couples TRBV2 to TRBJ2-1, with a tentative D call TRBD1 (6 bases). CDR3 residues: CASSEQGTENNEQFF. As DNA, the CDR3 is TGTGCCAGCAGTGAACAGGGGACGGAAAACAATGAGCAGTTCTTC.